Below are 28 T cell receptor beta chains sequenced from a single sample in a study of T cell responses to AZD1222 COVID-19 vaccine (dated by TCRdb to the early 2020s). This specimen's time point label, per the study, means: baseline before first vaccination. The library was generated by the immunoSEQ multiplex PCR assay. TCRdb took over this immuneACCESS table, retaining in-frame rearrangements with V and J assigned. Such tables are incomplete; in checked studies, under half of the missing clones stem from an unresolved V gene, and the remainder is unexplained. The sample profile shows 150,000 or so clones; around nine tenths of them were found once. The ten biggest clones cover around 1.4% of the sample. The sample consisted of peripheral blood, taken on day 0 of AZD1222 vaccination. The receptors originated from an adult in good health.

The chain uses TRBV19 and TRBJ2-1; D assignment may be TRBD1 or TRBD2 (5 bases each). Germline assignment: CDR1 LNHDA and CDR2 SQIVND (reference sequence). The V end was cut by 0 bases, the J end by 13 bases, with 16 bases between. The CDR3 contains 14 residues. The CDR3 DNA reads TGTGCCAGTAGTATAGAGGCAGGGAGACTTTCCCAGTTCTTC. It codes for CASSIEAGRLSQFF.

The chain recombines TRBV7-3 with TRBJ2-7; TRBD2 aligns across 7 bases. CDR1 and CDR2 from the germline V gene are SGHTA and FQGTGA. The CDR3 consists of 15 residues. J lost 3 bases, V lost 1 base, and 6 bases had no gene match. DNA of the CDR3: TGTGCCAGCAGCTTAATAGCTAGCGGCCACTACGAGCAGTACTTC. This translates into CASSLIASGHYEQYF.

The chain carries TRBV21-1 and TRBJ2-7; the D call TRBD1 from the table was never checked on the DNA. TRBV21-1 is deemed a pseudogene. CDR3 length: 13 amino acids. CDR3: CANWGQSAYEQYF. Here the CDR3 DNA reads TGTGCCAACTGGGGACAGTCCGCCTACGAGCAGTACTTC.

This sequence joins TRBV24-1 and TRBJ2-3, with D perhaps matching TRBD2 (5 bases). Germline CDR1 is KGHDR and CDR2 is SFDVKD. The CDR3 length is 13 residues. V lost 9 bases and J 2 bases, leaving 11 bases between the germline ends. In nucleotides, the CDR3 is TGTGCCACCGAGGGCAGTATCACAGATACGCAGTATTTT. It is translated as CATEGSITDTQYF.

The CDR3 reads CASSYDRENIQYF. The CDR3 region has the DNA TGCGCCAGCAGCTACGACAGGGAAAACATTCAGTACTTC. The chain links TRBV5-1 to TRBJ2-4; 7 nucleotides agree with TRBD1. The CDR3 is made up of 13 amino acids. Germline CDR1 SGHRS, CDR2 YFSETQ. The V gene end was trimmed by 3 bases and the J gene end by 5 bases; junction bases not matched to a gene: 2.

This clone was counted only a few times. The chain employs TRBV11-2 and TRBJ2-7, with a weak D call TRBD1 (7 bases). Germline CDR1 reads SGHAT; CDR2 reads FQNNGV. The CDR3 spans 13 residues. V dropped 6 bases and J dropped 3 bases, with 12 bases sitting between them. CDR3 nucleotide sequence: TGTGCCAGCAGGGCGGGACAGATCTACGAGCAGTACTTC. Amino acids: CASRAGQIYEQYF.

The chain couples TRBV19 to TRBJ2-3; 7 nucleotides match TRBD2. The V segment lost 5 bases and the J segment 2 bases; nucleotides outside the gene matches: 7. The CDR3 has 15 amino acids. In germline, CDR1 is LNHDA, CDR2 SQIVND (reference sequence). CDR3 sequence reads: CASSSTSAHTDTQYF. CDR3 nucleotides: TGTGCCAGTAGTTCCACTAGCGCACACACAGATACGCAGTATTTT.

The CDR3 reads CASSQAGLRDEQYF. CDR3 nucleotides: TGTGCCAGCAGCCAGGCAGGGCTTCGGGACGAGCAGTACTTC. V gene TRBV3-1 (or the pseudogene TRBV3-2) combines with J gene TRBJ2-7; a possible D gene is TRBD1 (5 bases). Germline lookup yields CDR1 LGHDT and CDR2 YNNKEL (reference sequence). Trimming removed 3 bases at V and 5 bases at J, with 14 bases between. The CDR3 spans 14 residues.

This chain links TRBV5-1 with TRBJ1-1, with D unresolved. The CDR3 length is 14 residues. Germline V CDR1 and CDR2: SGHRS, YFSETQ. With 7 bases removed from V and 1 base from J, the gap between germline ends came to 14 bases. The CDR3 region is CASGRGQTNTEAFF. The DNA for the CDR3 is TGCGCCAGCGGCCGGGGTCAGACGAACACTGAAGCTTTCTTT.

The chain links TRBV4-3 to TRBJ2-7; the match to TRBD2 covers 9 bases. Germline V gene lookup returns CDR1 LGHNA and CDR2 YSLEER. The V gene end was trimmed by 2 bases and the J gene end by 2 bases; junction bases not matched to a gene: 4. The CDR3 runs to 15 residues. CDR3 residues: CASSQTAGGAYEQYF. The CDR3 bases are TGCGCCAGCAGCCAAACAGCGGGAGGCGCCTACGAGCAGTACTTC.

This clone was picked up a small number of times. The chain recombines TRBV5-1 with TRBJ2-3; 7 bases agree with TRBD1. V lost 0 bases to trimming and J lost 1 base; unmatched junction nucleotides: 8. From germline, CDR1 is SGHRS and CDR2 YFSETQ. CDR3 length: 17 amino acids. The CDR3 region has the DNA TGCGCCAGCAGCTTGGAGGGTAGGGGGCGCGGCACAGATACGCAGTATTTT. Its translation is CASSLEGRGRGTDTQYF.

The chain is built from TRBV25-1 and TRBJ2-7; D gene ambiguous. Between the trimmed V and J ends, which lost 7 bases and 5 bases, there was a span of 9 bases. CDR1 and CDR2 (germline): MGHDK, SYGVNS. The CDR3 loop spans 11 amino acids. As DNA, the CDR3 is TGTGCCAGCAAGGGTGTCCACGAGCAGTACTTC. It is translated as CASKGVHEQYF.

The rearrangement joins TRBV7-2 to TRBJ1-4, with D tentatively TRBD1 (6 bases). In germline, CDR1 is SGHTA, CDR2 FQGNSA. V was cut by 1 base and J by 3 bases, with 15 bases left in between. CDR3 length equals 17 residues. The CDR3 spells CASSLGLGGSANEKLFF. CDR3 coding DNA: TGTGCCAGCAGCTTAGGATTGGGGGGCTCAGCTAATGAAAAACTGTTTTTT.

This chain connects TRBV5-6 to TRBJ2-5; no reliable D call. CDR1 and CDR2 (germline): SGHDT, YYEEEE. CDR3 length equals 13 residues. The V end lost 4 bases, the J end lost 1 base, and 8 bases lay between the germline ends. CDR3 amino acids: CASSPDSQETQYF. DNA for the CDR3: TGTGCCAGCAGCCCCGACTCCCAAGAGACCCAGTACTTC.

The J gene is TRBJ1-1, the V gene TRBV27; D gene uncertain. Germline values: CDR1 MNHEY, CDR2 SMNVEV (reference sequence). CDR3 length: 16 amino acids. Trimming stripped 1 base from V and 1 base from J, with 13 bases between. The CDR3 region is CASSLYVERANTEAFF. The DNA of the CDR3 is TGTGCCAGCAGTTTATATGTTGAGAGGGCGAACACTGAAGCTTTCTTT.

This chain joins TRBV24-1 and TRBJ2-1; D is possibly TRBD1 (5 bases). Germline assignment: CDR1 KGHDR and CDR2 SFDVKD. The CDR3 sequence is 16 residues long. Trimming removed 6 bases from V and 3 bases from J, with 17 bases in between. CDR3: CATSNRHPPDYNEQFF. For the CDR3, the DNA is TGTGCCACCAGTAACAGGCACCCCCCCGACTACAATGAGCAGTTCTTC.

The chain recombines TRBV4-3 with TRBJ2-5; 9 bases align to TRBD2. CDR1 is LGHNA, CDR2 YSLEER, per germline. Germline trimming cut 1 base from V and 5 bases from J; bases unmatched to any gene: 8. CDR3 length equals 16 residues. This chain's CDR3 is CASSQVLAGAGETQYF. In DNA form, the CDR3 reads TGCGCCAGCAGCCAAGTGTTAGCGGGAGCGGGGGAGACCCAGTACTTC.

CDR3 loop: CASSFPGGREQYF. DNA of the CDR3: TGTGCCAGCAGCTTCCCGGGGGGAAGAGAGCAGTACTTC. The genes are TRBV7-2 and TRBJ2-7, with 7 bases that match TRBD2. CDR3 length: 13 amino acids. V lost 3 bases, J lost 7 bases, and 6 bases stayed unmatched. Germline-derived CDR1 and CDR2 are SGHTA and FQGNSA.

The chain combines TRBV6-5 with TRBJ2-1, with TRBD2 as a possible D gene (6 bases). The CDR3 has 13 residues. Germline CDR1 is MNHEY and CDR2 is SVGAGI. V was shortened by 8 bases and J by 9 bases, with 17 bases between the two germline ends. CDR3 in DNA: TGTGCCAGCGCGGGGACGGAGATGGGTGAGCAGTTCTTC. Protein sequence: CASAGTEMGEQFF.

J is TRBJ2-3 and V is TRBV7-6, with a possible D match to TRBD1 (5 bases). There are 15 residues in the CDR3. V was clipped by 1 base and J by 2 bases, with 10 bases between them. The germline V gene encodes CDR1 SGHVS and CDR2 FNYEAQ. The CDR3 nucleotides are TGTGCCAGCAGCTTAGGAAGGGGCGCCACAGATACGCAGTATTTT. Residues: CASSLGRGATDTQYF.

The CDR3 DNA is TGTGCCAGTAGTACCCTACTAGCGGGGGGGGCAGATACGCAGTATTTT. Its protein is CASSTLLAGGADTQYF. The J gene is TRBJ2-3, the V gene TRBV19, with 13 nucleotides matching TRBD2. The CDR3 extends over 16 amino acids. V was clipped by 4 bases and J by 4 bases; unmatched bases: 5. The germline CDR1 and CDR2 sequences are LNHDA and SQIVND (reference sequence).

V is TRBV12-5 and J is TRBJ1-1; a possible D gene is TRBD1 (5 bases). Per the germline V gene, CDR1 is LGHNT and CDR2 is FRNRAP. V lost 6 bases and J lost 3, with 11 bases in between. This CDR3 spans 13 amino acids. CDR3 region: CASGWGPDTEAFF. CDR3 in DNA: TGTGCTAGTGGCTGGGGCCCGGACACTGAAGCTTTCTTT.

The gene calls are TRBV6-5 and TRBJ1-1, with unresolved D. The CDR3 is 15 amino acids. Germline-derived CDR1 and CDR2 are MNHEY and SVGAGI. With 2 bases removed from V and 3 bases from J, the gap between germline ends came to 13 bases. The CDR3 loop reads CASSYGTSADTEAFF. As DNA, the CDR3 is TGTGCCAGCAGTTACGGAACGTCCGCGGACACTGAAGCTTTCTTT.

This sequence joins TRBV9 and TRBJ1-2; 12 bases map to TRBD1. CDR3 size: 16 residues. Losses at the gene ends were 4 bases for V and 7 bases for J; bases not matched to a gene: 11. Germline CDR1 and CDR2: SGDLS and YYNGEE. CDR3 sequence: CASSRSGTGGLSGYTF. The CDR3 bases are TGTGCCAGCAGCCGCTCCGGGACAGGGGGCCTCTCTGGCTACACCTTC. The variable domain in full, with the rest retrieved from reference TRBV9 and TRBJ1-2, is DSGVTQTPKHLITATGQRVTLRCSPRSGDLSVYWYQQSLDQGLQFLIQYYNGEERAKGNILERFSAQQFPDLHSELNLSSLELGDSALYFCASSRSGTGGLSGYTFGSGTRLTVV.

The CDR3 region has the DNA TGTGCCAGCAGTACTGGACAGGGTAGCAATCAGCCCCAGCATTTT. Translation gives CASSTGQGSNQPQHF. The V gene is TRBV6-5, the J gene TRBJ1-5; 8 nucleotides align to TRBD1. The V segment lost 5 bases and the J segment 0 bases; nucleotides outside the gene matches: 3. Germline loops: CDR1 MNHEY, CDR2 SVGAGI. There are 15 residues in the CDR3.

The V call is TRBV6-1, the J call TRBJ2-7; 10 bases agree with TRBD2. Unmatched junction bases numbered 0, after V lost 2 bases and J lost 2 bases. Germline V CDR1 and CDR2: MNHNS, SASEGT. The CDR3 is 14 amino acids. This CDR3 reads CASSESGGAYEQYF. The CDR3 DNA reads as TGTGCCAGCAGTGAAAGCGGGGGGGCCTACGAGCAGTACTTC.

This chain connects TRBV4-3 to TRBJ2-2; 8 bases align to TRBD1. There are 15 residues in the CDR3. Germline V CDR1 and CDR2: LGHNA, YSLEER. With 5 bases clipped from V and 3 bases from J, the junction kept 5 bases outside the gene matches. CDR3 DNA: TGCGCCAGCAGCGACAGGGGACCTTACACCGGGGAGCTGTTTTTT. Protein: CASSDRGPYTGELFF.

The chain couples TRBV5-1 to TRBJ1-5, with D tentatively TRBD1 (6 bases). There are 16 residues in the CDR3. Trimming took 0 bases from V and 5 from J, leaving 15 bases between them. The germline V gene has CDR1 SGHRS and CDR2 YFSETQ. The CDR3 DNA is TGCGCCAGCAGCTTGGGGGCCAGGGGAATGGATCAGCCCCAGCATTTT. It translates to CASSLGARGMDQPQHF.